What follows is one TCR beta chain and its context. Its specificity is not known. The CDR3 has 14 residues. Germline loops: CDR1 LNHDA, CDR2 SQIVND (reference sequence). V lost 9 bases and J lost 4, with 18 bases in between. This sample is drawn from a study of STAT5B mutations in CD4+ large granular lymphocyte leukemia. This table comes from immunoSEQ multiplex PCR, and its TCRdb copy is limited to in-frame clones, with some not included. Of around 2,100 clones in the sample, 60% to 85% were seen once. Overall study results and limits: Top patient clones used TRBV06 genes more often: 8/27 versus 2/35 in controls.

Sequencing was done on a sample of PBMCs. The clonotype comes from a woman aged 70-85 years with CD4+ T-cell large granular lymphocyte leukemia. This chain joins TRBV19 and TRBJ1-1, with a tentative D call TRBD1 (6 bases). The CDR3 loop reads CASRRKGGSTEAFF. CDR3 bases: TGTGCCAGCAGACGAAAAGGGGGGAGCACTGAAGCTTTCTTT.